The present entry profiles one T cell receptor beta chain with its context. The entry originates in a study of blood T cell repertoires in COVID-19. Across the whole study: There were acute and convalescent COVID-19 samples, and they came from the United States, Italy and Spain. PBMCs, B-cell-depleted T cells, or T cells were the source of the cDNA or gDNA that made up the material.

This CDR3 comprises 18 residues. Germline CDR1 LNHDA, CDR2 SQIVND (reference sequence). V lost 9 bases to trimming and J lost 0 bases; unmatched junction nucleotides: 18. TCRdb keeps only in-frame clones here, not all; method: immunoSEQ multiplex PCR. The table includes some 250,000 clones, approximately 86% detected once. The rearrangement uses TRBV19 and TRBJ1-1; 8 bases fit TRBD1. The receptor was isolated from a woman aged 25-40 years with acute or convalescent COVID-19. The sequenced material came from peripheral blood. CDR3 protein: CASLLGQALRVMNTEAFF. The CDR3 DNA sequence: TGTGCCAGCCTTTTGGGACAGGCTCTGAGGGTTATGAACACTGAAGCTTTCTTT.